This is a list of T cell receptor beta chains from one sample in a study of T cells in Graves' hyperthyroidism and ophthalmopathy. TCRdb redid the calling of the multiplex PCR reads with MiXCR, one entry per CDR3 protein. The sample holds hundreds of thousands of distinct CDR3 sequences; about 16% are singletons and the top ten take around 4%. The material sequenced was blood. Every receptor here comes from a woman under 40 with Graves' hyperthyroidism. Each CDR3 is given with its conserved first and last residue. Each record gives: V gene, J gene, clone size, D gene, CDR3 protein, CDR3 DNA. The D gene is left open where the match is weak. Clone size is not always given. Where it is, it says once, few, many or a class for expanded clones.

v_call: TRBV5-4
j_call: TRBJ2-7
clone_size: .
d_call: .
cdr3_aa: CASSLPTDHEQYF
cdr3_nt: TGTGCCAGCAGCCTCCCGACGGATCACGAGCAGTACTTC

v_call: TRBV7-8
j_call: TRBJ1-2
clone_size: many
d_call: TRBD1
cdr3_aa: CASSFLDRDYGYTF
cdr3_nt: TGTGCCAGCAGCTTCCTAGACAGGGATTATGGCTACACCTTC

v_call: TRBV30
j_call: TRBJ1-2
clone_size: many
d_call: .
cdr3_aa: CALEGLGYTF
cdr3_nt: TGTGCCTTGGAAGGGTTAGGCTACACCTTC

v_call: TRBV12-3/TRBV12-4
j_call: TRBJ2-1
clone_size: many
d_call: .
cdr3_aa: CASKQDFNEQFF
cdr3_nt: TGTGCCAGCAAACAGGACTTCAATGAGCAGTTCTTC

v_call: TRBV13
j_call: TRBJ2-5
clone_size: .
d_call: .
cdr3_aa: CASSRPAAGTSSGETQYF
cdr3_nt: TGTGCCAGCAGCCGACCAGCCGCGGGCACCTCCTCGGGAGAGACCCAGTACTTC

v_call: TRBV25-1
j_call: TRBJ2-5
clone_size: many
d_call: .
cdr3_aa: CASSERRRDMSQETQYF
cdr3_nt: TGTGCCAGCAGTGAACGTCGTAGAGACATGTCCCAAGAGACCCAGTACTTC

v_call: TRBV2
j_call: TRBJ2-7
clone_size: many
d_call: TRBD1
cdr3_aa: CASSLRDSPFYEQYF
cdr3_nt: TGTGCCAGCAGTCTCCGGGACAGCCCCTTCTACGAGCAGTACTTC

v_call: TRBV5-1
j_call: TRBJ2-3
clone_size: many
d_call: .
cdr3_aa: CASSTWGLLTDTQYF
cdr3_nt: TGCGCCAGCAGCACCTGGGGACTGCTAACAGATACGCAGTATTTT

v_call: TRBV6-2/TRBV6-3
j_call: TRBJ2-2
clone_size: .
d_call: .
cdr3_aa: CASSPYASGELFF
cdr3_nt: TGTGCCAGCAGCCCCTACGCCTCCGGGGAGCTGTTTTTT

v_call: TRBV2
j_call: TRBJ2-5
clone_size: .
d_call: TRBD2
cdr3_aa: CASRGLAGAETQYF
cdr3_nt: TGTGCCAGCCGGGGACTAGCGGGAGCAGAGACCCAGTACTTC

v_call: TRBV30
j_call: TRBJ1-6
clone_size: .
d_call: .
cdr3_aa: CAWSDGLGSSPLHF
cdr3_nt: TGTGCCTGGAGTGACGGTCTGGGGTCCTCACCCCTCCACTTT

v_call: TRBV6-1
j_call: TRBJ1-1
clone_size: few
d_call: TRBD1
cdr3_aa: CASSGQGGGAFF
cdr3_nt: TGTGCCAGCAGTGGTCAGGGGGGGGGAGCTTTCTTT

v_call: TRBV6-1
j_call: TRBJ2-2
clone_size: .
d_call: .
cdr3_aa: CASSVGGETGELFF
cdr3_nt: TGTGCCAGCAGTGTCGGAGGGGAAACCGGGGAGCTGTTTTTT

v_call: TRBV4-2
j_call: TRBJ2-2
clone_size: .
d_call: TRBD2
cdr3_aa: CASSQEGLASNTGELFF
cdr3_nt: TGTGCCAGCAGCCAAGAGGGACTAGCGTCGAACACCGGGGAGCTGTTTTTT

v_call: TRBV19
j_call: TRBJ2-7
clone_size: many
d_call: .
cdr3_aa: CASSTGFYEQYF
cdr3_nt: TGTGCCAGTAGTACCGGGTTCTACGAGCAGTACTTC

v_call: TRBV14
j_call: TRBJ1-4
clone_size: .
d_call: TRBD1
cdr3_aa: CASSQETDRAGEKLFF
cdr3_nt: TGTGCCAGCAGCCAGGAGACCGACAGGGCTGGGGAAAAACTGTTTTTT

v_call: TRBV7-9
j_call: TRBJ1-6
clone_size: .
d_call: TRBD1
cdr3_aa: CASPVGDSHNSPLHF
cdr3_nt: TGTGCCAGCCCAGTAGGGGACAGCCATAATTCACCCCTCCACTTT

v_call: TRBV18
j_call: TRBJ2-5
clone_size: .
d_call: .
cdr3_aa: CASSPPAPLGTQYF
cdr3_nt: TGTGCCAGCTCACCACCGGCTCCTTTAGGGACCCAGTACTTC